The 9 T cell receptor beta chains presented below share a single source sample, sequenced in a study of blood T cell repertoires in COVID-19 (dated by TCRdb to 2020 to 2021). Library generation was performed with the immunoSEQ multiplex PCR assay. Imported from immuneACCESS, the table was reduced by TCRdb to in-frame sequences with V and J called. These copies leave out some clones; in studies compared against another copy, an unresolved V gene accounts for under half, and the cause of the remainder is not known. Present in this sample are 350,000 or so clones, roughly 90% of which were seen just once. Jointly, the top ten make up less than 5% of the sample. Material for sequencing was peripheral blood. The receptors originated from a woman in her fifties or sixties with COVID-19, enrolled during active disease.

The rearrangement uses TRBV4-1 and TRBJ2-1; possibly TRBD1 for D (6 bases). The V end was cut by 4 bases, the J end by 2 bases, with 15 bases between. The CDR3 extends over 16 amino acids. Germline V gene lookup returns CDR1 MGHRA and CDR2 YSYEKL. The CDR3 DNA reads TGCGCCAGCAGCCCTCCCCAAAACAGGGCCTACAATGAGCAGTTCTTC. Amino acid sequence: CASSPPQNRAYNEQFF.

J is TRBJ1-6 and V is TRBV27, with D unresolved. The CDR3 contains 14 residues. Per the germline V gene, CDR1 is MNHEY and CDR2 is SMNVEV (reference sequence). Trimming removed 3 bases at V and 10 bases at J, with 13 bases between. CDR3 in amino acids: CASSFGLSGSPLHF. CDR3 DNA: TGTGCCAGCAGTTTCGGACTCTCGGGATCACCCCTCCACTTT.

This chain connects TRBV18 to TRBJ1-1; D possibly corresponds to TRBD1 (5 bases). V lost 3 bases and J lost 1, with 9 bases in between. CDR1 is KGHSH and CDR2 is LQKENI in the germline V gene. The CDR3 runs to 14 residues. CDR3 residues: CASSPLDRNTEAFF. The CDR3 nucleotides read TGTGCCAGCTCACCTCTAGACAGGAACACTGAAGCTTTCTTT.

V and J are TRBV12-5 and TRBJ2-5; 10 bases agree with TRBD1. V was clipped by 2 bases and J by 5 bases; unmatched bases: 5. Looked up from germline, CDR1 is LGHNT and CDR2 is FRNRAP. This CDR3 is built from 15 residues. CDR3 DNA: TGTGCTAGTGGTTTGCCGACAGGGGGCGTCGAGACCCAGTACTTC. Translating it yields CASGLPTGGVETQYF.

The V call is TRBV4-1, the J call TRBJ2-7, with D possibly TRBD1 on 6 matching bases. The CDR3 extends over 14 amino acids. The germline CDR1 and CDR2 sequences are MGHRA and YSYEKL. Trimming stripped 4 bases from V and 10 bases from J, with 20 bases between. CDR3 DNA: TGCGCCAGCAGCCCCCCATCGGCAGGGGAGATCCAGTACTTC. Translation gives CASSPPSAGEIQYF.

Turning to this clone: This specimen includes other DNA sequences encoding the same CDR3. The chain joins TRBV11-2 to TRBJ2-7; 8 nucleotides agree with TRBD1. CDR1 and CDR2 from the germline V gene are SGHAT and FQNNGV. V shed 5 bases, J shed 2 bases, and the junction held 8 bases outside the gene matches. The CDR3 contains 15 residues. CDR3 amino acids: CASSANRGTAYEQYF. The CDR3 DNA reads as TGTGCCAGCAGCGCAAACAGGGGGACGGCCTACGAGCAGTACTTC.

The chain joins TRBV24-1 to TRBJ2-7, with D perhaps matching TRBD2 (7 bases). V was cut by 5 bases and J by 7 bases, with 14 bases left in between. CDR1 is KGHDR, CDR2 SFDVKD, per germline. The length of the CDR3 is 13 residues. The CDR3 loop is CATSVAGADEQYF. CDR3 coding DNA: TGTGCCACCAGTGTCGCGGGGGCTGATGAGCAGTACTTC.

V gene TRBV9 combines with J gene TRBJ1-5; no clear D. Germline V lookup: CDR1 SGDLS, CDR2 YYNGEE. The V gene lost 0 bases and the J gene lost 0 bases, with 25 bases spanning the gap. The CDR3 is 21 amino acids. In DNA, the CDR3 is TGTGCCAGCAGCGTAGCCCCGGCAGAGGGTACTAGGGCAGTTAGCAATCAGCCCCAGCATTTT. Its translation is CASSVAPAEGTRAVSNQPQHF.

This sequence joins TRBV9 and TRBJ2-3; TRBD2 matches 7 bases. Per the germline V gene, CDR1 is SGDLS and CDR2 is YYNGEE. Germline trimming cut 2 bases from V and 2 bases from J; bases unmatched to any gene: 5. There are 15 residues in the CDR3. The CDR3 here is CASSVAGVFTDTQYF. In nucleotides, the CDR3 is TGTGCCAGCAGCGTCGCGGGGGTCTTCACAGATACGCAGTATTTT.